This entry features one T cell receptor beta chain sequence. Sequencing used immunoSEQ multiplex PCR; TCRdb keeps in-frame clones, though not all of them. The sample shows roughly 130,000 clones, about 88% of them seen only once. The CDR3 is 16 residues long. Trimming took 4 bases from V and 4 from J; bases not matched to a gene: 11. The germline V gene encodes CDR1 SGHDT and CDR2 YYEEEE. The data are from a study of radiation and T cells in renal cell carcinoma. Time point defined: blood 2 weeks post-SBRT. Treatment denoted: 15 Gy SBRT to primary tumor, nephrectomy 4 weeks later. The receptor comes from a woman in her seventies with renal cell carcinoma. V and J are TRBV5-6 and TRBJ1-1, with 9 bases fitting TRBD1. The sample consisted of blood, taken from a patient whose treatment included radiotherapy and nephrectomy. The CDR3 DNA reads TGTGCCAGCAGCGCCCCTGGGACAGGGAAGGGCACTGAAGCTTTCTTT. Translation gives CASSAPGTGKGTEAFF.